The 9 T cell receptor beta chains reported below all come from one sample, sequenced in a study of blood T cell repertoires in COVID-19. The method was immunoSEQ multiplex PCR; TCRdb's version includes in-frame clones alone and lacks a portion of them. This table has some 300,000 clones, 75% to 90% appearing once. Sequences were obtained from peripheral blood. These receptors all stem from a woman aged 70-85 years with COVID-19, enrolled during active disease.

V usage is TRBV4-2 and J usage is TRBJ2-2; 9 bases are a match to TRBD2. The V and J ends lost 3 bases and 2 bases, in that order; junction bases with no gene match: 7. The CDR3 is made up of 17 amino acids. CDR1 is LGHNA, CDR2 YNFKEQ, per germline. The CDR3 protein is CASSHGSGGRNTGELFF. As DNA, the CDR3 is TGTGCCAGCAGCCATGGTAGCGGGGGCCGCAACACCGGGGAGCTGTTTTTT.

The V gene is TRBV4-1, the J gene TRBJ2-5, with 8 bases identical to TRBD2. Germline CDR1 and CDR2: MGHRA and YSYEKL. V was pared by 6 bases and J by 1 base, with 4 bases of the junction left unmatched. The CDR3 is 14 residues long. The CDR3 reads CASSSSGLQETQYF. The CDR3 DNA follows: TGCGCCAGCAGTTCTAGCGGGCTCCAAGAGACCCAGTACTTC.

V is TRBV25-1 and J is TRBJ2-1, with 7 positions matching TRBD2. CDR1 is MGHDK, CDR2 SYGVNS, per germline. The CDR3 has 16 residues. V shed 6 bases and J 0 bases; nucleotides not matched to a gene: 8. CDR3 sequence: CASSPTGGSSYNEQFF. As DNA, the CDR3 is TGTGCCAGCAGCCCCACGGGCGGGAGCTCCTACAATGAGCAGTTCTTC.

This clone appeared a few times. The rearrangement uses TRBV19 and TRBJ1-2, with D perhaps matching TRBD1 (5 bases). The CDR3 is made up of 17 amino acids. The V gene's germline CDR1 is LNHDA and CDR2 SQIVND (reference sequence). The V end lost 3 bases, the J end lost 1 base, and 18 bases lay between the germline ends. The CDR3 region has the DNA TGTGCCAGTAGTATGACGGACGGGGGATGGGATAACTATGGCTACACCTTC. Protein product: CASSMTDGGWDNYGYTF. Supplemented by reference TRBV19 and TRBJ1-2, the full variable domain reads DGGITQSPKYLFRKEGQNVTLSCEQNLNHDAMYWYRQDPGQGLRLIYYSQIVNDFQKGDIAEGYSVSREKKESFPLTVTSAQKNPTAFYLCASSMTDGGWDNYGYTFGSGTRLTVV.

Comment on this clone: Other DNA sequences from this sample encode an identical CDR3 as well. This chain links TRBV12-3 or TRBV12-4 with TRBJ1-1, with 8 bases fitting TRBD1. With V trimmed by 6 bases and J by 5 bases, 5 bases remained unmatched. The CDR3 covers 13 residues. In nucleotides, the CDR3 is TGTGCCAGCAGCCTCGACAGGGGAACTGAAGCTTTCTTT. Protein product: CASSLDRGTEAFF.

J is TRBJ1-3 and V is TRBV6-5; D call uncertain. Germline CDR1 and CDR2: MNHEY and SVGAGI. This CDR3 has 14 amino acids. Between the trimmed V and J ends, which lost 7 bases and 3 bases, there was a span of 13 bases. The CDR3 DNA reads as TGTGCCAGCACGAACTCCCGACTTGGAAACACCATATATTTT. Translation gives CASTNSRLGNTIYF.

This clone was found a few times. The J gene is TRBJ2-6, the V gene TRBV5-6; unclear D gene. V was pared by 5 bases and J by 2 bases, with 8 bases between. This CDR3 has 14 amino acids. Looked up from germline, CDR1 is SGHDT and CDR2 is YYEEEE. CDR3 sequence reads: CASSNYPGANVLTF. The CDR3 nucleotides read TGTGCCAGCAGTAATTATCCTGGGGCCAACGTCCTGACTTTC.

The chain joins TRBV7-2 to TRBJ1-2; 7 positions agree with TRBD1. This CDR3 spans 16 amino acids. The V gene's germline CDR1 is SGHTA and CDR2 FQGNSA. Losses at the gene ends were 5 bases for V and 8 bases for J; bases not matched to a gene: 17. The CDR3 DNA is TGTGCCAGCAGCCTCCGCCCCACAGGGGCCCAGCGGGGCTACACCTTC. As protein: CASSLRPTGAQRGYTF. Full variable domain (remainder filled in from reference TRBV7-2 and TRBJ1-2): GAGVSQSPSNKVTEKGKDVELRCDPISGHTALYWYRQSLGQGLEFLIYFQGNSAPDKSGLPSDRFSAERTGGSVSTLTIQRTQQEDSAVYLCASSLRPTGAQRGYTFGSGTRLTVV.

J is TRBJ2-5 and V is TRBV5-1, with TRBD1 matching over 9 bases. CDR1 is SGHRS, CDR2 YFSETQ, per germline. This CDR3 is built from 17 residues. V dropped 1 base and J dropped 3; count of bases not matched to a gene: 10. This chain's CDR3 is CASSLSTTRQGEETQYF. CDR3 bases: TGCGCCAGCAGCTTGTCAACGACTCGACAGGGGGAAGAGACCCAGTACTTC.